These 7 T cell receptor beta chains originate from one sample sequenced in a study of T cells expressing NK-cell markers. TCRdb re-called the 5' RACE reads and shows each CDR3 protein once, DNA omitted. The sample includes some 120,000 distinct CDR3 sequences. Source material: blood T cells: a sorted CD56 or NKG2C T cell subset, CD4+ or CD8+ T cells, or bulk PBMC T cells (not recorded which). The receptor set was obtained from a woman aged 18 to 75 in good health.

V is TRBV7-9 and J is TRBJ2-1; TCRdb returns TRBD2, unconfirmable since there is no DNA. The CDR3 is 15 amino acids. Germline loops: CDR1 SEHNR, CDR2 FQNEAQ (reference sequence). This CDR3 reads CASSPLAGDYNEQFF.

The rearrangement uses TRBV28 and TRBJ1-1. Germline V gene sequence: CDR1 MDHEN, CDR2 SYDVKM. CDR3 length: 11 amino acids. CDR3 in amino acids: CASSRNTEAFF.

This chain links TRBV19 with TRBJ2-2; with no DNA, the TCRdb D assignment of TRBD1 cannot be verified. The germline V gene encodes CDR1 LNHDA and CDR2 SQIVND (reference sequence). There are 17 residues in the CDR3. CDR3 loop: CASSRQEWGTNTGELFF.

The J gene is TRBJ2-1, the V gene TRBV7-6; TCRdb's D call of TRBD1 is untestable without DNA. Germline-derived CDR1 and CDR2 are SGHVS and FNYEAQ. This CDR3 has 21 amino acids. This chain's CDR3 is CASSLEPPRPRRKGSYNEQFF.

This chain joins TRBV3-1 and TRBJ2-3; the TRBD2 assignment by TCRdb is unverifiable without DNA. CDR1 is LGHDT, CDR2 YNNKEL, per germline (reference sequence). The CDR3 covers 17 residues. The CDR3 here is CASSPTSGGTLGDTQYF.

The chain carries TRBV29-1 and TRBJ1-2; without DNA, the TCRdb call of TRBD1 cannot be checked. The V gene's germline CDR1 is SQVTM and CDR2 ANQGSEA. This CDR3 has 15 residues. CDR3 loop: CSANVRAGGNYGYTF.

The chain combines TRBV29-1 with TRBJ2-3; with no DNA, the TCRdb D assignment of TRBD2 cannot be verified. Germline V gene lookup returns CDR1 SQVTM and CDR2 ANQGSEA. The CDR3 is made up of 13 amino acids. The chain's CDR3 is CSVPGGPTDTQYF.